Shown below are 5 T cell receptor beta chains from a single sample sequenced in a study of blood T cell repertoires in COVID-19. TCRdb keeps only in-frame clones here, not all; method: immunoSEQ multiplex PCR. The repertoire has 250,000 or so clones, more than 70% of them found once; the top ten carry around 0.99%. The sequenced sample was peripheral blood. The source is a woman aged 35 to 49 who had recovered from COVID-19.

The chain links TRBV7-3 to TRBJ2-2, with 10 bases that match TRBD1. Germline V gene lookup returns CDR1 SGHTA and CDR2 FQGTGA. With 1 base clipped from V and 6 bases from J, the junction kept 2 bases outside the gene matches. The CDR3 is 15 amino acids. The CDR3 spells CASSLMGQGSGELFF. The CDR3 nucleotides are TGTGCCAGCAGCTTAATGGGACAGGGGTCCGGGGAGCTGTTTTTT.

The chain employs TRBV5-4 and TRBJ2-5, with D possibly matching TRBD2 (6 bases). The CDR3 runs 14 residues. Trimming took 0 bases from V and 2 from J, leaving 8 bases between them. CDR1 is SGHNT, CDR2 YYREEE, per germline (reference sequence). The DNA of the CDR3 is TGTGCCAGCAGCTTGGGGGGGAGGCAAGAGACCCAGTACTTC. Residues: CASSLGGRQETQYF.

The chain couples TRBV19 to TRBJ1-2; 7 bases are shared with TRBD1. This CDR3 region has 16 residues. Germline lookup yields CDR1 LNHDA and CDR2 SQIVND (reference sequence). The V gene end was trimmed by 7 bases and the J gene end by 4 bases; junction bases not matched to a gene: 15. The DNA for the CDR3 is TGTGCCAGTACCCCTCGAGACAGGGCTATGGTCTATGGCTACACCTTC. Translating gives CASTPRDRAMVYGYTF.

Here the CDR3 DNA reads TGTGCCAGTAGCTGGAGGTCCTACGAGCAGTACTTC. Amino acids: CASSWRSYEQYF. The chain carries TRBV19 and TRBJ2-7, with TRBD2 as a possible D gene (5 bases). Germline V gene data show CDR1 as LNHDA and CDR2 as SQIVND (reference sequence). Trimming removed 6 bases from V and 1 base from J, with 7 bases in between. This CDR3 spans 12 amino acids. Filled out from reference TRBV19 and TRBJ2-7, the complete variable domain reads DGGITQSPKYLFRKEGQNVTLSCEQNLNHDAMYWYRQDPGQGLRLIYYSQIVNDFQKGDIAEGYSVSREKKESFPLTVTSAQKNPTAFYLCASSWRSYEQYFGPGTRLTVT.

J is TRBJ2-1 and V is TRBV20-1; 8 nucleotides match TRBD2. Germline-derived CDR1 and CDR2 are DFQATT and SNEGSKA (reference sequence). V shed 3 bases and J 0 bases; nucleotides not matched to a gene: 10. The CDR3 is 17 residues long. In DNA, the CDR3 is TGCAGTGCTAGTCTCCTAGCGGGTATCAGCTCCTACAATGAGCAGTTCTTC. Protein: CSASLLAGISSYNEQFF.